This is a list of T cell receptor beta chains from one sample in a study of blood T cell repertoires in COVID-19. Clones were sequenced by immunoSEQ multiplex PCR, and TCRdb holds only the in-frame ones, with some missing. The data contain about 36,000 clones, about 77% of them singletons. The specimen sequenced was peripheral blood. These receptors were taken from a man between 60 and 75 years old with acute or convalescent COVID-19. Each CDR3 is given with its conserved first and last residue. The D gene is left open where the match is weak. Clone size is not always given. Where it is, it says once, few, many or a class for expanded clones.

abundance	v_gene	d_gene	j_gene	CDR3nt	CDR3aa
NA	TRBV11-3	NA	TRBJ1-4	TGTGCCAGCGGGAGGCCGGGGGGAAAACTGTTTTTT	CASGRPGGKLFF
NA	TRBV12-3/TRBV12-4	TRBD1	TRBJ2-7	TGTGCCAGCAGGAGGGACAGGTTAACCGAGCAGTACTTC	CASRRDRLTEQYF
NA	TRBV5-1	TRBD1	TRBJ1-1	TGCGCCAGCAGCTCCCGGACAGGGGGCACTGAAGCTTTCTTT	CASSSRTGGTEAFF
NA	TRBV19	TRBD1	TRBJ1-4	TGTGCCAGTAGCCTAGGCGGTACAGGGGAAGAAAAACTGTTTTTT	CASSLGGTGEEKLFF
NA	TRBV19	NA	TRBJ1-1	TGTGCCACCTCTGGGGCGCACCAGGGCACTGAAGCTTTCTTT	CATSGAHQGTEAFF
NA	TRBV20-1	NA	TRBJ1-2	TGCAGTGCTCGGGGGGCGGGTGGCTACACCTTC	CSARGAGGYTF
few	TRBV6-5	TRBD1	TRBJ2-1	TGTGCCAGCATCCTTGAGGCAGGGGGCTATGAGCAGTTCTTC	CASILEAGGYEQFF
NA	TRBV12-3/TRBV12-4	NA	TRBJ2-5	TGTGCCAGCCTGGAGGGGGGGAAAGAGACCCAGTACTTC	CASLEGGKETQYF
few	TRBV5-1	TRBD1	TRBJ1-5	TGCGCCAGCAGCCCGGACGGACAGGGGGGTCGGCCCCAGCATTTT	CASSPDGQGGRPQHF
once	TRBV7-9	NA	TRBJ1-3	TGTGCCAGCAGTCCAGGGGTCTCTGGAAACACCATATATTTT	CASSPGVSGNTIYF
NA	TRBV6-4	TRBD1	TRBJ2-3	TGTGCCAGCAGTACGCGGACAGGGGAGACAGATACGCAGTATTTT	CASSTRTGETDTQYF
NA	TRBV9	NA	TRBJ2-7	TGTGCCAGCAGCGTAGGCCAGGGAGGAGTCTACGAGCAGTACTTC	CASSVGQGGVYEQYF
NA	TRBV5-4	NA	TRBJ2-5	TGTGCCAGCAGCCCAGGACAAAGCCAAGAGACCCAGTACTTC	CASSPGQSQETQYF
few	TRBV21-1	NA	TRBJ1-3	TGTGCCAGCAGCAAAGAGAGGAGATTCTCTGGAAACACCATATATTTT	CASSKERRFSGNTIYF
few	TRBV28	NA	TRBJ1-4	TGTGCCAGCAGCATTCAACAGGGCGCAACTAATGAAAAACTGTTTTTT	CASSIQQGATNEKLFF
NA	TRBV11-3	TRBD2	TRBJ2-1	TGTGCCAGCAGTTACGGGAGGGGCGACAGTGAGCAGTTCTTC	CASSYGRGDSEQFF
NA	TRBV11-2	TRBD1	TRBJ2-7	TGTGCCAGCAGCTTAGCCGGACAGGGGGCGAACGAGCAGTACTTC	CASSLAGQGANEQYF
NA	TRBV12-3/TRBV12-4	NA	TRBJ2-7	TGTGCCAGCAGCGTCAGGGGAACATACGAGCAGTACTTC	CASSVRGTYEQYF
NA	TRBV6-2/TRBV6-3	NA	TRBJ1-5	TGTGCCAGCAGTTATCGGGGGTTCAATCAGCCCCAGCATTTT	CASSYRGFNQPQHF
NA	TRBV10-2	TRBD2	TRBJ2-2	TGCGCCAGCCGACTGACTAGCGGGAGTGTCGGGGAGCTGTTTTTT	CASRLTSGSVGELFF
NA	TRBV5-4	NA	TRBJ2-1	TGTGCCAGCAGCTTGTTGGTTAGCTCCTACAATGAGCAGTTCTTC	CASSLLVSSYNEQFF
NA	TRBV28	NA	TRBJ1-5	TGTGCCAGCAGACTGAGAGGTCCTGGCAATCAGCCCCAGCATTTT	CASRLRGPGNQPQHF
NA	TRBV12-3/TRBV12-4	NA	TRBJ1-4	TGTGCCAGCAGAGGTCCGACACCAAAACTGTTTTTT	CASRGPTPKLFF
NA	TRBV18	TRBD1	TRBJ1-1	TGTGCCAGCTCACCACTCGCGGACAGGCTGAACACTGAAGCTTTCTTT	CASSPLADRLNTEAFF
NA	TRBV20-1	TRBD1	TRBJ2-5	TGCAGTGCTAGTCCCCGACAGGGGGCTGAGACCCAGTACTTC	CSASPRQGAETQYF
NA	TRBV24-1	TRBD2	TRBJ2-7	TGTGCCACCAGTGATTTTGGGCTAGCGGGTTACGAGCAGTACTTC	CATSDFGLAGYEQYF
NA	TRBV20-1	TRBD2	TRBJ2-1	TGCAGTGCTAGTCCCCTAGCGGGAGGGCAATACAATGAGCAGTTCTTC	CSASPLAGGQYNEQFF
few	TRBV28	NA	TRBJ1-5	TGTGCCAGCAGTTTACTTAGGACAGACAATCAGCCCCAGCATTTT	CASSLLRTDNQPQHF
once	TRBV4-2	TRBD2	TRBJ2-3	TGTGCCAGCAGCCAAGCCGGGGGGGGCACTAGCGGGAGGGCCGTAACGCAGTATTTT	CASSQAGGGTSGRAVTQYF
NA	TRBV15	NA	TRBJ1-1	TGTGCCACCCGTAGACAGCCGAACACTGAAGCTTTCTTT	CATRRQPNTEAFF
NA	TRBV3-1/TRBV3-2	NA	TRBJ1-2	TGTGCCAGCAGTCAACAGGGATGGGGTAACTATGGCTACACCTTC	CASSQQGWGNYGYTF
NA	TRBV28	TRBD1	TRBJ2-5	TGTGCCAGCAGTTTACCAGGGGGTGGTCAAGAGACCCAGTACTTC	CASSLPGGGQETQYF
NA	TRBV6-8	NA	TRBJ2-7	NA	CASILEDYEQYF
NA	TRBV4-2	NA	TRBJ2-1	TGTGCCAGCAGCCAAGATTATGCGGCTATGGAGCAGTTCTTC	CASSQDYAAMEQFF
NA	TRBV27	NA	TRBJ2-1	TGTGCCAGCAGTTTTTGGGAGGGGGGTGAGCAGTTCTTC	CASSFWEGGEQFF
NA	TRBV4-2	TRBD1	TRBJ1-2	TGTGCCAGCAGCCAAGGCGGGGGGCGCAGGGGGAAAGGAGGCTACACCTTC	CASSQGGGRRGKGGYTF
NA	TRBV5-5	NA	TRBJ2-2	TGTGCCAGCAGCGGTGGAGGGGCGAACACCGGGGAGCTGTTTTTT	CASSGGGANTGELFF
few	TRBV5-1	TRBD1	TRBJ2-6	TGCGCCAGCAGCCAAAATCGGGACAGCTTGCTCTCTGGGGCCAACGTCCTGACTTTC	CASSQNRDSLLSGANVLTF